This is a list of T cell receptor beta chains from one sample in a study of blood T cell repertoires in COVID-19. Assay: immunoSEQ multiplex PCR; the TCRdb copy retains only in-frame clones and omits some. The table has 350,000 or so clones, 85% to 90% seen once. Input material: PBMCs or T cells enriched from blood (not recorded which). Receptors originate from a woman in her twenties or thirties who had been exposed to COVID-19. CDR3s include the opening cysteine and the closing phenylalanine or tryptophan. D genes are given only for firm matches.

>.|TRBJ1-1|TRBV27
CASSVPGLDTEAFF
>.|TRBJ2-3|TRBV7-2
CASSSLTDTQYF
>.|TRBJ1-1|TRBV12-3/TRBV12-4
CASSLGAAEAFF
>TRBD2|TRBJ2-1|TRBV6-2/TRBV6-3
CASSYASGSGRGAWDTFF
>.|TRBJ1-6|TRBV25-1
CASSDRGLNSPLHF
>.|TRBJ1-2|TRBV19
CASSIDLSRQYGYTF
>.|TRBJ2-7|TRBV7-8
CASSLAWSGASYEQYF
>.|TRBJ1-6|TRBV7-9
CASSLLGVASPLHF
>.|TRBJ2-1|TRBV2
CASRGGDVQNEQFF
>TRBD2|TRBJ2-7|TRBV5-1
CASSLAGGSSYEQYF
>.|TRBJ1-5|TRBV30
CAWRQGAQPQHF
>TRBD1|TRBJ1-2|TRBV7-3
CASSLRAGDRSYGYTF
>TRBD1|TRBJ1-3|TRBV5-5
CASSLGGQGIGNTIYF
>TRBD1|TRBJ1-1|TRBV6-6
CASSLTGQMNTEAFF
>.|TRBJ1-1|TRBV11-3
CASSLDPPGGADEAFF
>.|TRBJ2-7|TRBV7-2
CASSLAGVFHEQYF
>.|TRBJ2-2|TRBV5-1
CASSFVPNTGELFF
>.|TRBJ2-1|TRBV2
CASNSGRQANEQFF
>.|TRBJ1-4|TRBV27
CASSFSGARGEKLFF
>.|TRBJ2-7|TRBV25-1
CASSEVIRSHTYEQYF
>.|TRBJ1-3|TRBV4-2
CASSLGGGPDGNTIYF
>.|TRBJ2-1|TRBV7-8
CASSSQVGAYNEQFF
>.|TRBJ2-3|TRBV4-2
CASSQDPRGDTQYF
>.|TRBJ1-1|TRBV5-4
CASSAAGEWNTEAFF
>TRBD2|TRBJ2-7|TRBV2
CASESRGLGDEQYF
>.|TRBJ1-1|TRBV5-1
CASSQPEQTTEAFF
>.|TRBJ2-5|TRBV7-6
CASSPEVGSVQETQYF
>TRBD1|TRBJ2-7|TRBV7-9
CASSTSRTGDVDEQYF
>TRBD1|TRBJ1-2|TRBV10-3
CAIRSTGGNYGYTF
>TRBD1|TRBJ2-1|TRBV28
CASSLGGQLYNEQFF